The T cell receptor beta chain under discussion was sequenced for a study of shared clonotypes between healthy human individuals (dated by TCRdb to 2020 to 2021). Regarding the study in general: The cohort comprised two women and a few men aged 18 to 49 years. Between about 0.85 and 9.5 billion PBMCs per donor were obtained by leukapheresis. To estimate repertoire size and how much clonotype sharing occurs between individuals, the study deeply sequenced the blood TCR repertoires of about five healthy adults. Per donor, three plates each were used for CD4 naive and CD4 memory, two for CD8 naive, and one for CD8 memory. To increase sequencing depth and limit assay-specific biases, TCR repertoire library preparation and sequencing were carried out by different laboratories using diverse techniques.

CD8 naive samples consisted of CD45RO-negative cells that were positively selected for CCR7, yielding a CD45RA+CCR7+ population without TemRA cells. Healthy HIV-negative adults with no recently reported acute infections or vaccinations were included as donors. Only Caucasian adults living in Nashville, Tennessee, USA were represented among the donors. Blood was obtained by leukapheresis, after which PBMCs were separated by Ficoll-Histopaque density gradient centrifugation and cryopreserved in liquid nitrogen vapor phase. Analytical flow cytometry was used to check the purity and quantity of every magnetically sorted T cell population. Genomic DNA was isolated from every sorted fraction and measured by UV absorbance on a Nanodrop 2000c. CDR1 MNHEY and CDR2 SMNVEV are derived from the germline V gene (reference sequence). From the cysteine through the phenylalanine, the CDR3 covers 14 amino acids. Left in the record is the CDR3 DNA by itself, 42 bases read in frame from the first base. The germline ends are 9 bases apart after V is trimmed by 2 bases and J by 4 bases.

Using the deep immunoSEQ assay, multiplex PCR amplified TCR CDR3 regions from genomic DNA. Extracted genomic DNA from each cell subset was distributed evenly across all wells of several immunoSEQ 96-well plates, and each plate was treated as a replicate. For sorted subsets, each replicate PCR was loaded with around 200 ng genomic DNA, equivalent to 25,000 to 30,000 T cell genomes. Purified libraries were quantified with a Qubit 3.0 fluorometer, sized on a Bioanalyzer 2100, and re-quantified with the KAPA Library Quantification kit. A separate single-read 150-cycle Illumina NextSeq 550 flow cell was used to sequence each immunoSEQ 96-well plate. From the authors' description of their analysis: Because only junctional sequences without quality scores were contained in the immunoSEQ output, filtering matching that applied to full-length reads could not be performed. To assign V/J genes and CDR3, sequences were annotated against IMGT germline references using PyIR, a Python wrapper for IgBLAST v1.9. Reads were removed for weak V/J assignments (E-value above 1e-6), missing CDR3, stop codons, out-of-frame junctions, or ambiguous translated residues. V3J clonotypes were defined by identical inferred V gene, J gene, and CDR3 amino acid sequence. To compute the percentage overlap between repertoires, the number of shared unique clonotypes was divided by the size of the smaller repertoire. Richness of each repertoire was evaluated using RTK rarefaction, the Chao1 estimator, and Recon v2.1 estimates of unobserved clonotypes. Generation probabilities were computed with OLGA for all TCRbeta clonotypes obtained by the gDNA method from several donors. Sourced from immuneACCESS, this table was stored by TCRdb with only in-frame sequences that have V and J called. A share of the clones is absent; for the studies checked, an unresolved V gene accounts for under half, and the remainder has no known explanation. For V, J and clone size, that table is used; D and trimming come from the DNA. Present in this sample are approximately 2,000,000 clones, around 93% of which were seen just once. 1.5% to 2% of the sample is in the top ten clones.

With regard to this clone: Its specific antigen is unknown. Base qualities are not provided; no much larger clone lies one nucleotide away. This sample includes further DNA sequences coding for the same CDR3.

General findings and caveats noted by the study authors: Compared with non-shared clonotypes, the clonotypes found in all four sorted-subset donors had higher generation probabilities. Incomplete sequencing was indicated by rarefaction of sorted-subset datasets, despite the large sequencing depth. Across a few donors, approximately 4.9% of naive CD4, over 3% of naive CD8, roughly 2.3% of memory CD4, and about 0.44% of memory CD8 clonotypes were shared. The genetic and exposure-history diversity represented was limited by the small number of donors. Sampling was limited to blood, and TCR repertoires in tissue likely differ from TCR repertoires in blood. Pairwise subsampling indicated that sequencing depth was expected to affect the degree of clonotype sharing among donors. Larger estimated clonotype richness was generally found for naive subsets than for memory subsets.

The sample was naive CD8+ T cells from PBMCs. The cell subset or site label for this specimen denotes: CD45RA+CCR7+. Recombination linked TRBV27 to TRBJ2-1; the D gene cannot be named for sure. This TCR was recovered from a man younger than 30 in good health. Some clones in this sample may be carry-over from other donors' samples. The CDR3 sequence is CASSLRGPYNEQFF. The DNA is TGTGCCAGCAGTTTACGAGGCCCATACAATGAGCAGTTCTTC.